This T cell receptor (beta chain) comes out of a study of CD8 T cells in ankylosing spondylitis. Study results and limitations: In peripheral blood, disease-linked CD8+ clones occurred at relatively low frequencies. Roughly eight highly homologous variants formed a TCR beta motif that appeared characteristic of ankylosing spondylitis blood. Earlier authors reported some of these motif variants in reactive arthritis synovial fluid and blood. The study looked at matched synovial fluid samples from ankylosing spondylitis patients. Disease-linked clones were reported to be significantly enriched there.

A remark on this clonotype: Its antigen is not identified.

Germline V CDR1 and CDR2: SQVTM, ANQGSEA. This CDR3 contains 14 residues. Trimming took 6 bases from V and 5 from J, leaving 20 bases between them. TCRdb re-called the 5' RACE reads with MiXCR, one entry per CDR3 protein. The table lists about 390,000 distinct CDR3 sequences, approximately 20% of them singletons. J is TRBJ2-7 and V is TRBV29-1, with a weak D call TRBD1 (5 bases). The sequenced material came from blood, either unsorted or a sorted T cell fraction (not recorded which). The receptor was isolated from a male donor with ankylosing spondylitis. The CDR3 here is CSVADRYLTHEQYF. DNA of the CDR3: TGCAGCGTCGCTGACAGATACCTAACCCACGAGCAGTACTTC.